The 32 T cell receptor beta chains given below trace back to one sample, sequenced in a study of response to subunit inactivated influenza vaccine. TCRdb used MiXCR to reprocess the RT-PCR reads, holding one entry per CDR3 protein. The top ten clones hold 6.5% to 8% of a sample with roughly 650,000 distinct CDR3 sequences, 13% to 15% of them seen once. The starting material was PBMCs from blood, obtained roughly 2 weeks before vaccination. The receptors come from a man in his fifties or sixties who received an inactivated influenza vaccine.

The chain recombines TRBV20-1 with TRBJ2-1; no definite D call. V gave up 1 base and J gave up 6 bases, with 4 bases separating them. The germline V gene has CDR1 DFQATT and CDR2 SNEGSKA (reference sequence). CDR3 length: 11 amino acids. CDR3 bases: TGCAGTGCTAGAGTCTTCAATGAGCAGTTCTTC. Its translation: CSARVFNEQFF.

Only one count was recorded for this clonotype. This sequence joins TRBV3-1 and TRBJ2-1, with 7 bases lining up with TRBD2. This CDR3 spans 13 amino acids. CDR1 LGHDT and CDR2 YNNKEL come from the germline V gene (reference sequence). The J segment lost 9 bases and the V segment lost 6 bases, leaving 8 bases of the junction unmatched. The CDR3 protein is CASSWTRFAEQFF. CDR3 nucleotides: TGTGCCAGCAGTTGGACTAGATTTGCTGAGCAGTTCTTC.

This clonotype was observed many times. J is TRBJ2-1 and V is TRBV2, with 8 bases aligning to TRBD2. This CDR3 region has 19 residues. The germline V gene has CDR1 SNHLY and CDR2 FYNNEI. The CDR3 DNA is TGTACCTGCTGTTTCGGGCCTGTCGGCGGGAGGATACCCTACAATGAGCAGTTCTTC. This sequence encodes CTCCFGPVGGRIPYNEQFF. Complete variable domain (other parts from reference TRBV2 and TRBJ2-1): EPEVTQTPSHQVTQMGQEVILRCVPISNHLYFYWYRQILGQKVEFLVSFYNNEISEKSEIFDDQFSVERPDGSNFTLKIRSTKLEDSAMYFCTCCFGPVGGRIPYNEQFFGPGTRLTVL.

The sample holds a few counts of this clonotype. J is TRBJ2-2 and V is TRBV4-3; D is ambiguous. The CDR3 has 15 residues. Per the germline V gene, CDR1 is LGHNA and CDR2 is YSLEER. Trimming took 1 base from V and 0 from J, leaving 6 bases between them. The CDR3 protein is CASSQAAANTGELFF. In DNA, the CDR3 is TGCGCCAGCAGCCAAGCGGCCGCGAACACCGGGGAGCTGTTTTTT.

This clonotype has only a few counts. V is TRBV10-3 and J is TRBJ1-1; D perhaps matches TRBD1 (5 bases). The CDR3 consists of 12 residues. V lost 10 bases, J lost 1 base, and 10 bases lay in between. Germline lookup yields CDR1 ENHRY and CDR2 SYGVKD. The CDR3 DNA reads TGTGCCACCGATCAGGGGAACACTGAAGCTTTCTTT. It codes for CATDQGNTEAFF.

V and J are TRBV30 and TRBJ1-6; TRBD1 matches at 8 bases. The germline V gene encodes CDR1 GTSNPN and CDR2 SVGIG (reference sequence). Trimming took 2 bases from V and 5 from J; bases not matched to a gene: 5. There are 15 residues in the CDR3. The CDR3 region is CAWSPVDRDNSPLHF. CDR3 sequence (DNA): TGTGCCTGGAGTCCGGTGGACAGGGATAATTCACCCCTCCACTTT.

Many counts were recorded for this clonotype. The chain has TRBV5-1 and TRBJ2-3, with TRBD1 matching over 7 bases. V lost 5 bases and J lost 3; bases outside the gene matches: 15. Germline CDR1 is SGHRS and CDR2 is YFSETQ. The CDR3 sequence is 17 residues long. The CDR3 sequence: CASRRQGRIYRTDTQYF. CDR3 in DNA: TGCGCCAGCAGACGACAGGGCCGCATTTACAGAACAGATACGCAGTATTTT.

V gene TRBV2 combines with J gene TRBJ1-4; no definite D call. The V and J ends lost 10 bases and 11 bases respectively, with 17 bases between them. The length of the CDR3 is 12 residues. Germline-derived CDR1 and CDR2 are SNHLY and FYNNEI. The CDR3 region is CATTPRREKLFF. CDR3 DNA sequence: TGTGCCACCACGCCCCGTCGTGAGAAACTGTTTTTT.

This clonotype was picked up a small number of times. The chain is built from TRBV12-3 or TRBV12-4 and TRBJ2-2; D remains ambiguous. V lost 6 bases and J 7 bases, leaving 9 bases between the germline ends. The CDR3 sequence is 12 residues long. CDR3 DNA: TGTGCCAGCAGCCTTATGGGCGGGGAGCTGTTTTTT. Translation gives CASSLMGGELFF.

This clonotype was seen a few times. The CDR3 bases are TGCAGTGCTAGAGTGCCCCTGGTGGATACGCAGTATTTT. Translating gives CSARVPLVDTQYF. The chain uses TRBV20-1 and TRBJ2-3; D unclear. This CDR3 contains 13 residues. Trimming left V 1 base short and J 6 bases short, with 11 bases between. CDR1 DFQATT and CDR2 SNEGSKA come from the germline V gene (reference sequence).

This clonotype was found a few times. The genes are TRBV5-1 and TRBJ1-1; 8 nucleotides line up with TRBD1. CDR3 length equals 14 residues. The V gene's germline CDR1 is SGHRS and CDR2 YFSETQ. J gave up 4 bases and V 0 bases, and 2 bases lay outside the gene matches. The CDR3 spells CASSLDGTGTEAFF. The CDR3 nucleotides read TGCGCCAGCAGCTTGGACGGGACAGGCACTGAAGCTTTCTTT.

The chain uses TRBV20-1 and TRBJ2-1, with 10 positions matching TRBD2. The V segment lost 0 bases and the J segment 5 bases; nucleotides outside the gene matches: 4. Germline V gives CDR1 DFQATT, CDR2 SNEGSKA (reference sequence). The CDR3 sequence is 15 residues long. In nucleotides, the CDR3 is TGCAGTGCTAGAGACGGGACTAGCGCTCACAATGAGCAGTTCTTC. Translation: CSARDGTSAHNEQFF.

The chain is built from TRBV28 and TRBJ2-3; D possibly uses TRBD1 or TRBD2 (5 bases each). Deletions cut 6 bases from V and 8 bases from J, with 18 bases between. CDR3 length: 14 residues. Germline V gene data show CDR1 as MDHEN and CDR2 as SYDVKM. The CDR3 is CASSRGRLSATQYF. The CDR3 DNA follows: TGTGCCAGCAGCCGGGGACGGCTGAGTGCTACGCAGTATTTT. The full variable domain, its missing parts supplied by reference TRBV28 and TRBJ2-3, is DVKVTQSSRYLVKRTGEKVFLECVQDMDHENMFWYRQDPGLGLRLIYFSYDVKMKEKGDIPEGYSVSREKKERFSLILESASTNQTSMYLCASSRGRLSATQYFGPGTRLTVL.

The V gene is TRBV20-1, the J gene TRBJ1-6; 7 bases are shared with TRBD1. CDR3 length: 13 amino acids. Trimming removed 2 bases from V and 10 bases from J; junction bases left unmatched: 5. The germline gives CDR1 DFQATT, CDR2 SNEGSKA (reference sequence). CDR3 nucleotide sequence: TGCAGTGCTAGAAGACAGGGAAGATCACCCCTCCACTTT. This translates into CSARRQGRSPLHF.

The chain combines TRBV5-1 with TRBJ2-5; possible D gene TRBD2, 5 bases. The V gene's germline CDR1 is SGHRS and CDR2 YFSETQ. The CDR3 consists of 15 residues. Trimming removed 0 bases at V and 5 bases at J, with 14 bases between. CDR3 sequence reads: CASSLEGQTGETQYF. DNA for the CDR3: TGCGCCAGCAGCTTGGAGGGCCAAACGGGGGAGACCCAGTACTTC.

There are a few counts of this clonotype. The chain uses TRBV20-1 and TRBJ2-7; D remains ambiguous. CDR3 length: 12 residues. The germline V and J ends were trimmed by 5 bases and 1 base, with 9 bases remaining between them. From germline, CDR1 is DFQATT and CDR2 SNEGSKA (reference sequence). This CDR3 is CSAQAISYEQYF. The CDR3 DNA follows: TGCAGTGCTCAAGCAATTTCCTACGAGCAGTACTTC.

This clonotype turned up a few times. This chain connects TRBV29-1 to TRBJ2-5; TRBD2 matches 9 bases. The V and J ends lost 5 bases and 4 bases, in that order; junction bases with no gene match: 8. The V gene's germline CDR1 is SQVTM and CDR2 ANQGSEA. The CDR3 is 14 amino acids. The CDR3 bases are TGCAGCGTTCCGCGGGGGGGCCATTCAGAGACCCAGTACTTC. Residues: CSVPRGGHSETQYF.

This rearrangement joins TRBV11-3 to TRBJ2-1; D tentatively reads TRBD1 or TRBD2 (5 bases each). CDR1 SGHNT and CDR2 YENEEA come from the germline V gene. The CDR3 runs to 15 residues. V lost 4 bases and J 4 bases, leaving 14 bases between the germline ends. For the CDR3, the DNA is TGTGCCAGCAGCTCCGCTCGGGGCGGGTACAATGAGCAGTTCTTC. It is translated as CASSSARGGYNEQFF.

This clonotype was picked up a small number of times. The rearrangement joins TRBV29-1 to TRBJ2-2; no reliable D call. Germline V gives CDR1 SQVTM, CDR2 ANQGSEA. V shed 6 bases and J shed 4 bases, with 12 bases lying between them. CDR3 length: 13 amino acids. CDR3 sequence: CSVSGPVTGELFF. CDR3 nucleotide sequence: TGCAGCGTATCCGGGCCCGTCACCGGGGAGCTGTTTTTT.

V and J are TRBV10-3 and TRBJ2-3, with D possibly being TRBD2 (6 bases). This CDR3 region has 15 residues. Germline V lookup: CDR1 ENHRY, CDR2 SYGVKD. Trimming pared 2 bases from V and 3 bases from J, leaving 12 bases between. The chain's CDR3 is CAISERESITDTQYF. The DNA of the CDR3 is TGTGCCATCAGTGAGCGGGAGTCGATAACAGATACGCAGTATTTT.

This clonotype was detected many times. J is TRBJ1-1 and V is TRBV28, with 9 bases identical to TRBD1. J lost 1 base, V lost 4 bases, and 13 bases had no gene match. The CDR3 is made up of 18 amino acids. The V gene's germline CDR1 is MDHEN and CDR2 SYDVKM. The CDR3 DNA is TGTGCCAGCAGTTCCCAAACCCAACGGACAGGGGCGAACACTGAAGCTTTCTTT. This codes for CASSSQTQRTGANTEAFF. Supplemented by reference TRBV28 and TRBJ1-1, the full variable domain reads DVKVTQSSRYLVKRTGEKVFLECVQDMDHENMFWYRQDPGLGLRLIYFSYDVKMKEKGDIPEGYSVSREKKERFSLILESASTNQTSMYLCASSSQTQRTGANTEAFFGQGTRLTVV.

This clonotype has a count of ten or more. The chain recombines TRBV12-5 with TRBJ2-1; 9 nucleotides line up with TRBD1. The CDR3 runs 14 residues. V shed 6 bases, J shed 11 bases, and the junction held 11 bases outside the gene matches. Looked up from germline, CDR1 is LGHNT and CDR2 is FRNRAP. The CDR3 DNA sequence: TGTGCTAGTGGCCTGGGACAGGGTATAGTACAGCAGTTCTTC. Residues: CASGLGQGIVQQFF.

This clonotype has a single count. V gene TRBV6-2 or TRBV6-3 combines with J gene TRBJ2-7; D gene ambiguous. CDR1 and CDR2 from the germline V gene are MNHEY and SVGEGT. This CDR3 is built from 14 residues. The V gene lost 2 bases and the J gene lost 3 bases, with 11 bases spanning the gap. The CDR3 here is CASSYVTGNYEQYF. The CDR3 DNA sequence: TGTGCCAGCAGTTACGTCACGGGCAACTACGAGCAGTACTTC.

This clonotype was observed a handful of times. The V and J genes are TRBV14 and TRBJ2-7, with a possible D match to TRBD2 (5 bases). The CDR3 is made up of 15 amino acids. CDR1 SGHDN and CDR2 FVKESK come from the germline V gene. The V end was cut by 4 bases, the J end by 3 bases, with 16 bases between. The CDR3 DNA is TGTGCCAGCAGCCCTAGCCACGCTCCTGTCTACGAGCAGTACTTC. As protein: CASSPSHAPVYEQYF.

At least ten counts were recorded for this clonotype. J is TRBJ2-1 and V is TRBV5-1, with 11 bases lining up with TRBD2. V lost 2 bases and J lost 1; bases outside the gene matches: 5. CDR3 size: 17 residues. Per the germline V gene, CDR1 is SGHRS and CDR2 is YFSETQ. CDR3 nucleotide sequence: TGCGCCAGCAGCTTACCCATAGCGGGAGGGTCCTACAATGAGCAGTTCTTC. This codes for CASSLPIAGGSYNEQFF.

The chain carries TRBV20-1 and TRBJ2-1; D might be TRBD1 (6 bases). Per germline, CDR1 DFQATT and CDR2 SNEGSKA (reference sequence). Trimming stripped 0 bases from V and 3 bases from J, with 15 bases between. CDR3 size: 16 residues. This CDR3 is CSAREVKGESYNEQFF. The CDR3 nucleotides read TGCAGTGCTAGAGAAGTGAAGGGGGAGAGCTACAATGAGCAGTTCTTC.

V usage is TRBV10-3 and J usage is TRBJ1-1; D unclear. Per the germline V gene, CDR1 is ENHRY and CDR2 is SYGVKD. Trimming removed 3 bases from V and 10 bases from J, with 12 bases in between. This CDR3 has 12 residues. The CDR3 DNA reads as TGTGCCATCAGTGAAAGCGGGAGCGGAGCTTTCTTT. This encodes CAISESGSGAFF.

The rearrangement joins TRBV13 to TRBJ2-7, with TRBD1 matching 7 bases. V lost 5 bases and J lost 1; bases outside the gene matches: 11. Germline CDR1 is PRHDT and CDR2 is FYEKMQ (reference sequence). The CDR3 spans 16 residues. Here the CDR3 reads CASSVDRSFNSYEQYF. The CDR3 nucleotides read TGTGCCAGCAGCGTGGACAGGTCCTTCAATTCCTACGAGCAGTACTTC.

The V gene is TRBV11-2, the J gene TRBJ2-5; the D call may be TRBD1 or TRBD2 (5 bases each). Between the trimmed V and J ends, which lost 5 bases and 7 bases, there was a span of 23 bases. The CDR3 is made up of 16 amino acids. Germline V gene data show CDR1 as SGHAT and CDR2 as FQNNGV. The CDR3 bases are TGTGCCAGCAGCAAAAGCCGGGACCACTCCTTGAGGACCCAGTACTTC. Amino acid sequence: CASSKSRDHSLRTQYF.

This clonotype showed up just a few times. The chain has TRBV5-5 and TRBJ2-3, with TRBD2 matching over 9 bases. Trimming at V came to 4 bases and at J to 1 base, leaving 4 bases not matched to a gene. The germline CDR1 and CDR2 sequences are SGHKS and YYEKEE (reference sequence). The CDR3 consists of 15 residues. CDR3 bases: TGTGCCAGCAGCCGTAGCGGGGGTGGCACAGATACGCAGTATTTT. Translation gives CASSRSGGGTDTQYF.

The chain employs TRBV29-1 and TRBJ1-2; 7 positions agree with TRBD1. Germline CDR1 SQVTM, CDR2 ANQGSEA. This CDR3 region has 13 residues. J gave up 2 bases and V 7 bases, and 7 bases lay outside the gene matches. CDR3 nucleotide sequence: TGCAGCGCGACGACAGGGAGGAACTATGGCTACACCTTC. It encodes CSATTGRNYGYTF.

The V call is TRBV5-5, the J call TRBJ2-5, with D possibly being TRBD2 (5 bases). V was pared by 0 bases and J by 9 bases, with 15 bases between. Germline-derived CDR1 and CDR2 are SGHKS and YYEKEE (reference sequence). The CDR3 covers 14 residues. The CDR3 region is CASSLVASTSAQYF. CDR3 coding DNA: TGTGCCAGCAGCTTGGTTGCTAGCACGTCGGCCCAGTACTTC.